The 9 T cell receptor beta chains in this list originate from one sample, sequenced in a study of blood T cell repertoires in COVID-19. This table comes from immunoSEQ multiplex PCR, and its TCRdb copy is limited to in-frame clones, with some not included. Of a few hundred thousand clones in the sample, around 80% were seen once. The specimen was peripheral blood. The receptors here all came from a man aged 25 to 40 with active or convalescent COVID-19.

J is TRBJ2-1 and V is TRBV5-6; TRBD1 matches 7 bases. This CDR3 region has 13 residues. V shed 7 bases, J shed 6 bases, and the junction held 7 bases outside the gene matches. CDR1 SGHDT and CDR2 YYEEEE come from the germline V gene. CDR3 in amino acids: CASDRVRSNEQFF. CDR3 nucleotide sequence: TGTGCCAGCGACAGGGTTCGTAGCAATGAGCAGTTCTTC.

This chain joins TRBV2 and TRBJ2-1; 10 bases fit TRBD1. Trimming cost V 6 bases and J 3 bases; bases outside gene matches: 5. This CDR3 contains 15 residues. In germline, CDR1 is SNHLY, CDR2 FYNNEI. CDR3 residues: CASRSDRGSYNEQFF. Here the CDR3 DNA reads TGTGCCAGCAGGTCGGACAGGGGGAGCTACAATGAGCAGTTCTTC.

This clone was seen just once. This chain uses TRBV4-1 with TRBJ2-3, with D unclear. Trimming took 1 base from V and 4 from J, leaving 18 bases between them. CDR3 length equals 17 residues. Germline V CDR1 and CDR2: MGHRA, YSYEKL. CDR3 bases: TGCGCCAGCAGCCAAGGGGCCCCTCCCCTTAGGCCAGATACGCAGTATTTT. Its translation is CASSQGAPPLRPDTQYF.

V and J are TRBV5-5 and TRBJ1-5; the D is unclear. This CDR3 contains 16 residues. The V and J ends lost 5 bases and 2 bases respectively, with 17 bases between them. The germline CDR1 and CDR2 sequences are SGHKS and YYEKEE (reference sequence). The DNA of the CDR3 is TGTGCCAGCAGGCCCAACGAGGGCCGGCGCAATCAGCCCCAGCATTTT. Translation: CASRPNEGRRNQPQHF.

The rearrangement joins TRBV5-1 to TRBJ1-2; 7 bases are shared with TRBD1. The J segment lost 8 bases and the V segment lost 4 bases, leaving 14 bases of the junction unmatched. This CDR3 contains 15 residues. Germline CDR1 is SGHRS and CDR2 is YFSETQ. CDR3 coding DNA: TGCGCCAGCAGCCTGGGACAGCCCTCGGCGCGAGGCTACACCTTC. Amino acids: CASSLGQPSARGYTF.

The chain couples TRBV6-1 to TRBJ2-5; 9 positions match TRBD2. V lost 1 base to trimming and J lost 7 bases; unmatched junction nucleotides: 13. Per the germline V gene, CDR1 is MNHNS and CDR2 is SASEGT. CDR3 length: 17 amino acids. This chain's CDR3 is CASSEGLKTSGGGTQYF. The CDR3 region has the DNA TGTGCCAGCAGTGAAGGACTAAAGACTAGCGGTGGGGGGACCCAGTACTTC.

Concerning this clone itself: Other DNA sequences within the sample encode an identical CDR3. The gene calls are TRBV28 and TRBJ1-5; 10 bases are shared with TRBD1. This CDR3 comprises 15 residues. The germline V gene encodes CDR1 MDHEN and CDR2 SYDVKM. V shed 4 bases and J 3 bases; nucleotides not matched to a gene: 3. The CDR3 loop is CASSSGQGINQPQHF. The CDR3 DNA follows: TGTGCCAGCAGTTCGGGACAGGGGATCAATCAGCCCCAGCATTTT.

This chain uses TRBV28 with TRBJ2-1, with 9 bases fitting TRBD1. The CDR3 covers 15 residues. V trimming: 4 bases; J trimming: 2 bases; junction bases outside the gene matches: 3. Germline CDR1 reads MDHEN; CDR2 reads SYDVKM. Here the CDR3 reads CASSYGTGTYNEQFF. CDR3 sequence (DNA): TGTGCCAGCAGTTACGGGACAGGGACCTACAATGAGCAGTTCTTC.

Concerning this clone itself: Other DNA variants within this sample encode the same CDR3. The genes are TRBV24-1 and TRBJ2-5; 11 nucleotides agree with TRBD2. CDR1 and CDR2 from the germline V gene are KGHDR and SFDVKD. After removal of 4 bases from V and 4 bases from J, the junction contained 7 bases not matched to a gene. There are 16 residues in the CDR3. CDR3 residues: CATSDPIAGGGETQYF. The CDR3 coding sequence is TGTGCCACCAGTGACCCCATAGCGGGAGGGGGAGAGACCCAGTACTTC.